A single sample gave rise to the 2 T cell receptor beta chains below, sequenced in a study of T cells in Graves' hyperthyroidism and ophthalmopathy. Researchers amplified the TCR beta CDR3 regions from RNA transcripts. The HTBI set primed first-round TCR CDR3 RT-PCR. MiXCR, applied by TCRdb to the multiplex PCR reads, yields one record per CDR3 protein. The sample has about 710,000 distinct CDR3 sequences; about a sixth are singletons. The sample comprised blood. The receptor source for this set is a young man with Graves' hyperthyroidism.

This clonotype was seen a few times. The CDR3 sequence is CASSFLAGGYEQFF. DNA for the CDR3: TGTGCCAGCAGCTTCCTAGCGGGAGGCTATGAGCAGTTCTTC. The V gene is TRBV7-9, the J gene TRBJ2-1; 11 bases line up with TRBD2. The trim removed 3 bases at V and 8 bases at J, leaving 3 bases unmatched. Germline V gives CDR1 SEHNR, CDR2 FQNEAQ (reference sequence). The CDR3 extends over 14 amino acids.

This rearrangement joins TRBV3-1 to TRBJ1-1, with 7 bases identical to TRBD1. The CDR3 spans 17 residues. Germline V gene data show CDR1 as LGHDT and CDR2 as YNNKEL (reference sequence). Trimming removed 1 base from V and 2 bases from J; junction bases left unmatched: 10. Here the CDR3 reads CASSQGWGTVGNTEAFF. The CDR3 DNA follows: TGTGCCAGCAGCCAAGGTTGGGGGACAGTAGGTAACACTGAAGCTTTCTTT. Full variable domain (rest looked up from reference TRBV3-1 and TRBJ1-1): DTAVSQTPKYLVTQMGNDKSIKCEQNLGHDTMYWYKQDSKKFLKIMFSYNNKELIINETVPNRFSPKSPDKAHLNLHINSLELGDSAVYFCASSQGWGTVGNTEAFFGQGTRLTVV.